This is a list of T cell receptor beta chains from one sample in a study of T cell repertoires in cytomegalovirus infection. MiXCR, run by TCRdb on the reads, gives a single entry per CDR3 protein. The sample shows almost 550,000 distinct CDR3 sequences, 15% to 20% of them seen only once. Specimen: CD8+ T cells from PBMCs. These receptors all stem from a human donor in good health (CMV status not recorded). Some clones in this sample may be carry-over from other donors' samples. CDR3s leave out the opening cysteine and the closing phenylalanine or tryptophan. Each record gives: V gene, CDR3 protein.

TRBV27 ASSLIAGGLTGELF
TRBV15 ATSRGTVPGDTEAF
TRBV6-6 ASSYSERSTEAF
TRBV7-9 ASSPQGGNTIY
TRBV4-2 ASSGPGGSNFGWGGYT
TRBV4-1 ASSHQESDSPLH
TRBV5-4 ASSSDRVVGTEAF
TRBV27 ASSSYRTLQVPYEQY
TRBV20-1 SVPHRGATNEKLF
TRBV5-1 ASSLNSQRTGIGGYT
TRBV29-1 SVPTVRSGANVLT
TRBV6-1 ASRSQGARTEAF
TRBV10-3 ASTGTGLSYEQY